The rows below give T cell receptor beta chains drawn from one sample of a study of cytomegalovirus exposure and HLA in healthy donors. TCRdb keeps only in-frame clones here, not all; method: immunoSEQ multiplex PCR. Its table lists approximately 40,000 clones. The sample taken for sequencing was PBMCs. All receptors come from a woman between 25 and 40 years old in good health and CMV-seronegative. CDR3s include the opening cysteine and the closing phenylalanine or tryptophan. D genes are given only for firm matches.

d_call,v_call,j_call,cdr3_aa
-,TRBV28,TRBJ1-4,CASSFPGDPTNEKLFF
TRBD1,TRBV29-1,TRBJ1-2,CRVPGQGKGYTF
-,TRBV5-4,TRBJ2-1,CASSWGDNEQFF
-,TRBV4-1,TRBJ1-1,CASSPGLGTEAFF
-,TRBV6-1,TRBJ1-4,CASLGGAGEKLFF
TRBD1,TRBV5-6,TRBJ1-4,CASSSKDRGPWANEKLFF
-,TRBV15,TRBJ2-3,CATSRVRGLAADTQYF
TRBD1,TRBV18,TRBJ2-1,CASSPAQGASNNEQFF
-,TRBV6-1,TRBJ2-1,CASSEGIGEGNEQFF
TRBD2,TRBV7-3,TRBJ2-7,CASSPSGSGIHEQYF
TRBD1,TRBV4-1,TRBJ1-1,CASSPGQAMNTEAFF
-,TRBV28,TRBJ2-3,CASSDPEGEPDTQYF
-,TRBV4-2,TRBJ2-2,CASSQVVGQNTGELFF
-,TRBV5-1,TRBJ2-5,CASSFGVERETQYF
TRBD2,TRBV6-4,TRBJ2-7,CASSKTSGSYEQYF
-,TRBV14,TRBJ1-1,CASSQTTGNTEAFF
TRBD1,TRBV30,TRBJ2-7,CAWRGRGQLSGEQYF
TRBD2,TRBV10-2,TRBJ2-7,CASRETSGRHYEQYF
-,TRBV5-4,TRBJ1-1,CASSFRQDTEAFF
-,TRBV6-5,TRBJ2-7,CASSTTNGPGEQYF
-,TRBV7-2,TRBJ2-7,CASSLAGGTPQGLYF
TRBD1,TRBV28,TRBJ2-7,CASRPTGGLHEQYF
TRBD1,TRBV18,TRBJ1-3,CASSPPMGQPSGNTIYF
-,TRBV5-1,TRBJ2-1,CASSLDSAPLGEQFF
TRBD2,TRBV30,TRBJ2-1,CAWSLGGDNEQFF
TRBD2,TRBV9,TRBJ2-7,CASSTSGEGYEQYF
TRBD1,TRBV25-1,TRBJ2-7,CASSGRQGQGYEQYF
TRBD1,TRBV2,TRBJ1-4,CASTSQTGAGEKLFF
-,TRBV6-6,TRBJ1-5,CASSYVSDYSNQPQHF
TRBD2,TRBV13,TRBJ2-1,CASSPQLAGVGNEQFF
-,TRBV27,TRBJ1-2,CASSLSYGGLNYGYTF
TRBD1,TRBV6-6,TRBJ1-5,CATRAGTAEQPQHF
-,TRBV27,TRBJ2-3,CASSLARVFTDTQYF
-,TRBV9,TRBJ2-1,CASSVIEGDEQFF
-,TRBV27,TRBJ2-7,CASSLSQGYEQYF
TRBD1,TRBV6-1,TRBJ1-5,CASRGTVDQPQHF
TRBD1,TRBV4-1,TRBJ2-6,CASSQASGRGFSGANVLTF
TRBD2,TRBV4-1,TRBJ2-5,CASSSRLAGGQSQYF
TRBD1,TRBV7-2,TRBJ1-2,CASFRDRTYSNYGYTF
-,TRBV16,TRBJ1-2,CASSQSQGLNGYTF
-,TRBV12-5,TRBJ1-1,CASGLGRQGLTEAFF
-,TRBV6-5,TRBJ1-3,CASSYSRPEAGNTIYF
-,TRBV7-3,TRBJ2-1,CASSREIRDEQFF
TRBD1,TRBV13,TRBJ1-1,CASSFGQGGLTEAFF
-,TRBV30,TRBJ1-5,CAWSGGQSSNQPQHF
-,TRBV19,TRBJ2-2,CASTPRTGELFF
-,TRBV6-1,TRBJ1-5,CASGRERGNQPQHF